Given below is one T cell receptor beta chain in context. This clone was seen once. The antigen it recognizes is unknown. No base qualities exist here, and no much larger clone lies one base off it. From the germline V gene, CDR1 is SGHRS and CDR2 is YFSETQ. From the cysteine through the phenylalanine, the CDR3 covers 15 amino acids. Only the CDR3 region is kept as DNA, spanning 45 bases read in frame from base 1. From V the trimming removes 0 bases and from J it removes 12 bases, while the gene matches leave 9 bases of the junction unaccounted for. TCRbeta CDR3 regions were amplified from genomic DNA using the immunoSEQ Assay, a bias-controlled multiplex PCR. Per the source publication's procedure: Within the assay, amplification of reference gene primers was used to estimate how many nucleated cells each sample contained. To quantify the absolute abundance of each unique TCRbeta CDR3 rearrangement, sequence reads were collapsed and filtered. For each sample, productive Simpson clonality was calculated by taking the square root of Simpson's diversity index across productive rearrangements. In TCRdb, the immuneACCESS table is reduced to in-frame sequences with V and J assigned. These tables do not hold every clone; where another copy was compared, an unresolved V gene accounts for under half, and the others remain unexplained. V and J calls and clone size are as listed in that table; D and trimming were resolved from the DNA. In all, the sample holds roughly 60,000 clones, and over 75% of those were seen once. The ten largest clonotypes hold 14% to 15% of the sample.

The sample is drawn from a study of blood T cell repertoires in COVID-19 (dated by TCRdb to 2019 to 2021). General notes on the study: The collaborator samples originated in the United States, Italy and Spain and spanned the acute and convalescent phases of COVID-19. Where available, HLA class I and class II types were taken from metadata supplied by the sample provider and were not determined by assay-based typing. The material from the prospective study consisted of cDNA or gDNA derived from T cells, B-cell-depleted T cells, or PBMCs. The repertoires were released in a freely available public database intended as a resource for research on the immune response to SARS-CoV-2. Nearly every sample came with metadata listing a de-identified subject ID, COVID-19 status, age in years and sex. Deeply sampled blood TCRbeta repertoires from subjects exposed to, actively infected with, or recovered from COVID-19 were included in the dataset. The samples were drawn from the first 160 participants of the ongoing ImmuneRACE study and from under 1,500 subjects provided by 6 global collaborators.

Whole blood was collected in K2EDTA tubes by collaborating institutions according to the institutions' own protocols. For TCRbeta analysis, collaborators shipped samples in one of three forms: frozen whole blood, isolated PBMCs, or DNA extracted from either of those sample types. The full study reports these points: The quantity of clinical and demographic metadata differed by source and by participant and was supplied without curation.

The sequence was collected from a man older than 75 with acute or convalescent COVID-19. The sequence is built from TRBV5-1 and TRBJ1-6; 7 nucleotides in the junction match TRBD1. The sequenced sample consisted of peripheral blood. The DNA sequence is TGCGCCAGCAGCTTGGAGCCTTTACAGGGGCGACCCCTCCACTTT. The translation is CASSLEPLQGRPLHF.